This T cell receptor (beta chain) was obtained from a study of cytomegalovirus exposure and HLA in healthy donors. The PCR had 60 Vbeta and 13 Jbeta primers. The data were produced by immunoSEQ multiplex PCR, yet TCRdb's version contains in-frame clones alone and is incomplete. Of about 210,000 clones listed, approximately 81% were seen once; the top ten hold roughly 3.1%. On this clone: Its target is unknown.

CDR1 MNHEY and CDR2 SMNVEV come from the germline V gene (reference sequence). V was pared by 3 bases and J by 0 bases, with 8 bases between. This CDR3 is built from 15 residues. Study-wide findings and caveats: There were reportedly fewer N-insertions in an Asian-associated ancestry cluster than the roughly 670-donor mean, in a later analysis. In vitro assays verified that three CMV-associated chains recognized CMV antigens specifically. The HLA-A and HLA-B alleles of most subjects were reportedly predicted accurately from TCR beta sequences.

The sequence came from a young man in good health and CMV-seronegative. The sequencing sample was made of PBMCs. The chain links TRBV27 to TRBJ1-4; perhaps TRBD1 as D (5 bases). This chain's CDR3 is CASSFRGPTNEKLFF. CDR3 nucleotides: TGTGCCAGCAGTTTTAGGGGTCCAACTAATGAAAAACTGTTTTTT. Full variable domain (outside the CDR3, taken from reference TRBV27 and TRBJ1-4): EAQVTQNPRYLITVTGKKLTVTCSQNMNHEYMSWYRQDPGLGLRQIYYSMNVEVTDKGDVPEGYKVSRKEKRNFPLILESPSPNQTSLYFCASSFRGPTNEKLFFGSGTQLSVL.